These T cell receptor beta chains were read from a single sample in a study of cytomegalovirus exposure and HLA in healthy donors. The repertoire was sequenced with immunoSEQ multiplex PCR; TCRdb's copy has only in-frame clones and lacks some. The table lists about 87,000 clones, less than 80% of them singletons. The sequencing sample was made of PBMCs. These receptors were obtained from a man aged 30 to 45 in good health and CMV-seropositive. CDR3s include the opening cysteine and the closing phenylalanine or tryptophan. D genes are given only for firm matches. Only part of the rows carry a size: once, few, many, or a class if the clone is expanded.

TRBD1	-	TRBJ2-1	TRBV25-1	CASSPPGQGDVRQFF	TGTGCCAGCAGCCCTCCGGGACAGGGGGACGTGAGGCAGTTCTTC
TRBD1	-	TRBJ1-5	TRBV30	CAWKGQGDQPQHF	TGTGCCTGGAAGGGACAGGGGGATCAGCCCCAGCATTTT
TRBD1	once	TRBJ1-5	TRBV6-5	CASSPDRDQPQHF	TGTGCCAGCAGCCCGGACAGGGATCAGCCCCAGCATTTT
-	few	TRBJ2-1	TRBV19	CASSMEDFSYNEQFF	TGTGCCAGTAGTATGGAGGACTTCTCCTACAATGAGCAGTTCTTC
TRBD1	-	TRBJ1-2	TRBV5-1	CASSLEGGGYTF	TGCGCCAGCAGCTTGGAAGGGGGCGGCTACACCTTC
-	-	TRBJ1-1	TRBV28	CASSPGWEIGTEAFF	TGTGCCAGCAGCCCCGGTTGGGAGATAGGCACTGAAGCTTTCTTT
-	-	TRBJ1-1	TRBV5-6	CASSRETEAFF	TGTGCCAGCAGCAGGGAGACTGAAGCTTTCTTT
TRBD1	once	TRBJ1-5	TRBV7-9	CASSMGQGYNQPQHF	TGTGCCAGCAGCATGGGACAGGGGTACAATCAGCCCCAGCATTTT
-	-	TRBJ1-4	TRBV7-8	CASSLDYRATNEKLFF	TGTGCCAGCAGCTTAGACTACCGTGCAACTAATGAAAAACTGTTTTTT
-	-	TRBJ2-2	TRBV15	CATSRDRPPNTGELFF	TGTGCCACCAGCAGAGATCGTCCCCCGAACACCGGGGAGCTGTTTTTT